Listed here is a single TCR beta chain. Its specific antigen is unknown. No much larger clone exists at a distance of one base, and base qualities are not known. These data originate in a study of vaccination effects on CD4 cells after COVID-19 (dated by TCRdb to between 2021 and 2023). Looking at the study overall: To identify antigen-specific CD4+ T cell clonotypes by their expansion, the ViraFEST assay first stimulated PBMC with viral peptide pools and then applied TCR sequencing. Two million PBMC per well were cultured in IMDM with approximately 5% human AB serum, roughly 10 IU/ml IL-2 and gentamicin, plus 10 ug/ml peptides. A total of more than 8 COVID-19 convalescent patients and a handful of SARS-CoV-2-naive healthy vaccine recipients were included in the full study. Cultures from other donors in the study were sequenced with the Oncomine TCR Beta short-read assay on an Illumina iSeq 100. SARS-CoV-2 spike-specific CD4+ TCR repertoires were compared before and after mRNA vaccination in COVID-19 convalescent patients and in infection-naive vaccine recipients. Participants received two doses of either the BNT162b2 or the mRNA-1273 mRNA SARS-CoV-2 vaccine. Results and caveats for the whole study, not just this receptor: Marked clonal contraction was observed in both infection-induced and vaccine-induced clones at late post-vaccination timepoints, consistent with waning T cell responses. The study was limited by a small number of convalescent patients, and early post-infection timepoints were lacking. In healthy vaccine recipients, vaccine-induced clones were almost all SARS-CoV-2 mono-reactive, with only 1 of 255 being cross-reactive with common cold coronaviruses.

After approximately eleven days of culture, CD4+ T cells were isolated with the EasySep CD4+ T cell isolation kit. Healthy vaccine recipients had no prior SARS-CoV-2 infection, confirmed by negative nucleocapsid antibodies before and after vaccination. On days 3 and 7, half of the culture medium was replaced with fresh IL-2-containing medium. Unless otherwise noted, each peptide stimulation condition was cultured in triplicate wells. PBMC were separated from whole blood using Ficoll-Paque Plus gradient centrifugation and were then either cryopreserved at -140C or used fresh. The QIAamp micro DNA kit was used to extract genomic DNA from the cultured CD4+ T cells. Libraries came from the immunoSEQ multiplex PCR assay. DNA from the cultured, isolated CD4+ T cells was subjected to TCR beta CDR3 sequencing. Per the original workflow: Non-productive TCR sequences were discarded, and reads were trimmed to the CDR3 region, with only CDR3s of 7 or more amino acids retained. Antigen-specific clonotypes were identified with the MANAFEST web app by comparing expansion in peptide wells against reference cultures. Positive clones required FDR<0.05 expansion versus reference and all other wells, odds ratio above 5, and frequency above 0.1% in two replicate wells. A clonotype was defined as cross-reactive if the clonotype was significantly expanded both in SARS-CoV-2 spike wells and in at least one common cold coronavirus spike condition. Using the stringdist R package, CDR3 similarity was measured by Levenshtein distance, and unrooted trees were constructed with ape in R 3.6.1. The table comes from immuneACCESS by way of TCRdb, which keeps in-frame sequences with V and J called. Part of the clones is missing from these tables; in studies checked, under half for an unresolved V gene and the rest for unknown reasons. The V and J calls and clone size were taken over from that table, and D and trimming were inferred from the DNA. This sample holds roughly 40,000 clones; 68% were observed only once. 4% to 5% of the sample goes to the ten largest clones.

V and J lose 10 bases and 1 base, and a span of 6 bases separates them. The CDR3 contains 11 residues, cysteine and phenylalanine counted. The DNA shown is the 33-base CDR3, in frame from base 1. CDR1 and CDR2 were assigned from the germline V gene (reference sequence) as MNHEY and SMNVEV. The specimen comprised CD4+ T cells from PBMCs cultured without peptide, sampled before COVID-19 vaccination. The sequence links TRBV27 to TRBJ2-3; 5 matching bases give a weak D call of TRBD1. This TCR was recovered from a human donor who received a COVID-19 vaccine. This receptor has the CDR3 CATRGTDTQYF. In nucleotides, the sequence is TGTGCCACCAGGGGCACAGATACGCAGTATTTT.